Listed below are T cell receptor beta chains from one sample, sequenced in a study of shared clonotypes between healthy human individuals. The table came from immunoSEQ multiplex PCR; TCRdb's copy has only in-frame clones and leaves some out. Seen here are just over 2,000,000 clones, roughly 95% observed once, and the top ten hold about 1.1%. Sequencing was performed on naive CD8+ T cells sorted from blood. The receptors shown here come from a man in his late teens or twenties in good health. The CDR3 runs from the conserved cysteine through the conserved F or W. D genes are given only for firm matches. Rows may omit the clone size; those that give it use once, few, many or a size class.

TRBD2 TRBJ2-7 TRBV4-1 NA CASSVTSGSNGEQYF TGCGCCAGCAGTGTGACTAGCGGGAGCAACGGCGAGCAGTACTTC
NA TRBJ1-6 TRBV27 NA CASSLGGYRPSPLHF TGTGCCAGCAGTTTGGGGGGGTACCGGCCTTCACCCCTCCACTTT
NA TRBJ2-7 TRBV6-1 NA CASSDHGPYEQYF TGTGCCAGCAGTGACCACGGCCCCTACGAGCAGTACTTC
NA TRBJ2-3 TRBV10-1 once CASQRTSTDTQYF TGCGCCTCCCAGAGAACTAGCACAGATACGCAGTATTTT
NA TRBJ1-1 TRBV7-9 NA CASSPSAGERRTEAFF TGTGCCAGCAGCCCCTCCGCAGGGGAACGCCGGACTGAAGCTTTCTTT
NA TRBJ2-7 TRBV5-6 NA CASSLQDSYEQYF TGTGCCAGCAGTTTACAGGACTCCTACGAGCAGTACTTC
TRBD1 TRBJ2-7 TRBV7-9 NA CASSLHPRDSYEQYF TGTGCCAGCAGCTTACACCCTCGGGACAGCTACGAGCAGTACTTC
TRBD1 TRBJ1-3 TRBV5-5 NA CASSPQDRGYGNTIYF TGTGCCAGCAGCCCCCAAGACAGGGGGTATGGAAACACCATATATTTT
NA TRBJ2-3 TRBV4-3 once CASSSYPVGTDTQYF TGCGCCAGCAGCTCATATCCCGTCGGCACAGATACGCAGTATTTT
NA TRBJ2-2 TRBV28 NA CASRIQGGTGELFF TGTGCCAGCAGGATACAGGGTGGCACCGGGGAGCTGTTTTTT
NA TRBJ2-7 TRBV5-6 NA CASSLGGPLGVQYF TGTGCCAGCAGCTTGGGAGGACCCCTAGGGGTGCAGTACTTC
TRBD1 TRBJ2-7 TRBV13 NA CASSWGQGTYEQYF TGTGCCAGCAGCTGGGGACAGGGGACATACGAGCAGTACTTC
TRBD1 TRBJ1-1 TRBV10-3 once CAIGPGQGDTEAFF TGTGCCATCGGACCCGGACAGGGGGACACTGAAGCTTTCTTT
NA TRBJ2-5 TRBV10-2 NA CASSESTESQETQYF TGCGCCAGCAGTGAGTCGACGGAGTCCCAAGAGACCCAGTACTTC
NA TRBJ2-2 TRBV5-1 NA CASDPTGTAGELFF TGCGCCAGCGACCCTACGGGGACCGCCGGGGAGCTGTTTTTT
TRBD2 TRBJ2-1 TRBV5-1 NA CASSPSAGGLNEQFF TGCGCCAGCAGCCCCTCAGCGGGGGGGCTTAATGAGCAGTTCTTC